Listed here is a single TCR beta chain. A few counts support this clone. Its antigen specificity is not known. The record has no base qualities; no much larger clone is one base away. The data belong to a study of cytomegalovirus exposure and HLA in healthy donors (TCRdb year 2017). A note on the overall study: An earlier analysis of several hundred of the donors reported approximately 270 Gb of sequence data and around 120 million unique TCR beta sequences from about 180 million T cells. The number of typed donors differed by locus: about 629-630 for A, B, C, DRB1 and DQB1; 522 for DQA1; approximately 610 for DPA1; and 400 to 480 for DPB1. An earlier analysis of around 540 of the donors applied high-throughput TCR beta sequencing to assess whether each TCR beta V gene segment acted as functional or pseudogenic. The study aimed to test whether signatures of past pathogen exposure could be identified by cataloging public T cell receptors. Rather than using new phenotypic data, the later analysis identified candidate immune exposures from TCR beta sequences and from how often those sequences occurred across donors. Because of strong linkage in the cohort, four or five DR-DQ haplotypes were treated as single units for association and clustering. Donor age, sex, ethnicity and CMV serostatus were collected together with the repertoire data. The study profiled the T cell repertoires of about 640 subjects by immunosequencing and related them to cytomegalovirus serostatus. In addition to the first cohort of around 670 subjects, a separate validation cohort of 120 different subjects was used. Across under 500 genotyped donors of the cohort, an average of approximately 220,000 unique TCR beta nucleotide sequences per donor were sequenced, and roughly 17% of those sequences were non-productive. To predict cytomegalovirus infection status, the study brought together high-throughput TCR immunosequencing, statistical association of individual TCRs with disease status, and machine learning. Every repertoire in the discovery cohort had been generated on one and the same sequencing platform. Of the 300 to 500 genotyped donors, approximately 80% were placed in the genetic ancestry cluster associated with self-reported Caucasian donors. A later genetic analysis took genome-wide SNP genotypes for about 55% of the 666 donors and used that subset as a discovery cohort. An early release that covered 640 HLA-typed donors contained approximately 300 gigabases of sequencing data and tens of millions of unique TCR sequences. A later analysis re-analyzed previously published TCR beta repertoires from roughly 690 donors and added high-resolution HLA genotyping to study TCR occurrence patterns. Both class I and class II loci were covered by HLA typing, at four-digit resolution.

Library method: the immunoSEQ multiplex PCR assay. A mixture of 60 forward primers for TCR Vbeta segments and 13 reverse primers for TCR Jbeta segments was used in the multiplex PCR. The CDR3 region of rearranged TCR beta genes was amplified from genomic DNA by a multiplex PCR assay. The amplified TCR beta libraries were sequenced on the Illumina HiSeq System as 87-base-pair reads. The study's own analysis went as follows. Across the 700 or so repertoires, a later analysis counted 80 million or so unique TCR beta chains, 9.5 million to 12 million of which were shared by at least two donors. A nearest-neighbor algorithm error-corrected the raw reads and collapsed the reads into unique sequences, merging closely related sequences to remove PCR and sequencing errors. To assign V, D and J gene segments, CDR3 sequences were aligned to IMGT reference sequences. For a sequence to be retained, at least a six-nucleotide match to both a V gene segment and a J gene segment was required. Rearrangements were classified as productive when the CDR3 lacked stop codons and remained in frame with V and J, and all other rearrangements were classified as non-productive. Following IMGT convention, CDR3 was defined as the stretch from the second conserved V-encoded cysteine up to the conserved J-encoded phenylalanine. In an earlier analysis of roughly 610 of the donors, sequences lacking an unambiguous match to a single V gene segment were excluded. An earlier analysis of several hundred of the donors called V segments functional above 56.7% productive rearrangements and segregating when the between-donor standard deviation exceeded 5%. To diagnose cytomegalovirus status from the catalog of TCR beta chain sequences, a statistical classification framework was built. A later analysis assigned V and J genes by comparing TCR nucleotide sequences with IMGT/GENE-DB human TR gene sequences. In a later analysis, CDR3 sequences and most-parsimonious VDJ recombination scenarios were assigned using the TCRdist pipeline. In a later analysis, each TCR beta chain was defined by its CDR3 amino acid sequence together with its V-gene family, and reads without a unique V-gene family were excluded. As a way to deal with suspected cross-contamination and a sequencing artifact, a later analysis dropped hundreds of nucleotide sequences that were highly shared and had low generation probability. For each public chain, a later analysis derived a clonal expansion index from normalized ranks of inferred template counts within each repertoire. A later analysis computed generation probabilities with a VDJ recombination model fitted to out-of-frame rearrangements, and checked the results against IGoR. A later analysis scored TCR-TCR, TCR-HLA and TCR-CMV co-occurrence with hypergeometric tests, applying a repertoire-size bias correction to TCR pairs. In a later analysis, false discovery rates were estimated by permuting HLA or CMV assignments 20 times. In a later analysis, co-occurring TCRs were grouped with DBSCAN, and TCRdist sequence similarity was added when clustering was performed within HLA-allele-positive subsets. For co-occurrence clustering, repertoires with fewer than 30,000 or more than 120,000 public chains were excluded, along with roughly 5 repertoires with anomalous nucleotide sharing. Here the immuneACCESS table is served through TCRdb, limited to in-frame sequences with V and J called. Missing clones are a known gap in these copies; in checked studies unresolved V genes cover under half, and the rest lacks a known reason. V, J and clone size reflect that table, while D and trimming were determined from the DNA. For this sample the table gives 64,000 or so clones, of which 65% to 75% were detected only once. Jointly, the top ten make up less than 8.5% of the sample.

V ends up 2 bases short and J 3 bases short, with an unmatched junction base count of 7. Reading from cysteine to phenylalanine, the CDR3 counts 18 amino acids. Only the CDR3 part of the read is kept: 54 bases, read in frame from the first base. CDR1 is given as SGDLS and CDR2 as YYNGEE, both from the germline V gene. The investigation overall reported the following: Because counts were too low, roughly 16 rarely observed V segments, including chromosome 9 orphons, were excluded from the earlier analysis of 500 to 700 of the donors. Compared with the 666-donor mean, donors in an Asian-associated ancestry cluster had fewer N-insertions in productive TCRs, according to a later genetic analysis. In an earlier analysis of fewer than 750 of the donors, most TCR beta V segments were observed in productive rearrangements about 87% or about 30% of the time, broadly matching IMGT annotations. In vitro tests confirmed that three of the cytomegalovirus-associated TCR beta chains recognize cytomegalovirus antigens. The cohort was sequenced for TCR beta chains only, and without alpha or paired-chain data the features that could be detected were limited. The 87-base-pair reads could not distinguish some IMGT-functional V segments, including TRBV6-2 and TRBV6-3, so those segments were excluded. It was suggested by the authors that the approach could potentially be generalized to other disease states and immunological phenotypes. Most CMV-associated TCR beta chains appeared to be HLA-restricted in a later analysis, and the HLA associations seemed to be driven largely by CMV exposure. Linkage disequilibrium might explain the correlated functional status among segregating V segments, but an unknown experimental factor could not be excluded. CMV serostatus was the only immune exposure information available for the cohort. A later analysis associated about 17,000 TCR beta sequences with specific HLA alleles at a false discovery rate of 0.05. Strong co-occurrence of HLA alleles, especially DR and DQ, made assigning TCR associations to individual alleles difficult. A further reported finding was that TCR beta sequences accurately predicted the HLA-A and HLA-B alleles for most subjects in the first cohort. The presence/absence analyses assumed that sequencing depth was roughly uniform across donors, and that assumption may not be true. The sequencing pipeline was judged likely to have produced a cluster of highly shared sequence variants as a technical artifact. While some public TCRs were present in many individuals, most TCR sequences turned up only very rarely across donors. Because HLA typing was unavailable for some donors at each locus, only the typed subset was used in association tests. A later genetic analysis associated a missense DCLRE1C variant with V-gene and J-gene trimming of TCR beta chains, and an independent cohort replicated the association. Several of the top co-occurrence clusters appeared to be linked to parvovirus B19, influenza, CMV and Epstein-Barr virus, according to a later analysis. Cytomegalovirus status was reported to be diagnosed by the classifier with high specificity and sensitivity in both the original and validation cohorts. Compared with equally common non-associated chains, HLA-associated TCR beta chains in a later analysis were more clonally expanded and had lower generation probabilities. The study gave a list of more than 150 TCR beta chains associated with cytomegalovirus. A later analysis found that TCR association rates varied across HLA loci, with DRB1 alleles showing the most associated TCRs and HLA-C alleles the fewest.

In total, over 600 healthy bone marrow donors made up the cohort. At the time of sampling, every cohort member was nominally healthy, though immune exposures that went unrecorded were likely present. The donor was CMV seropositive and belonged to the group of 250 to 350 seropositive cohort members. Every donor gave a peripheral blood sample, and the peripheral blood mononuclear cells from that sample were used for TCR beta sequencing. Genomic DNA extraction from the blood cell samples was performed with the Qiagen DNeasy Blood Extraction Kit. The receptor chain draws on TRBV9 and TRBJ2-3; TRBD2 agrees with 15 junctional bases. The sequenced sample consisted of PBMCs. The sequence was collected from a man aged 40-55 years in good health and CMV-seropositive. The DNA is as follows: TGTGCCAGCAGCGTGAACCCGGGACTAGCGGGAGGAACAGATACGCAGTATTTT. Its protein is CASSVNPGLAGGTDTQYF.